This T cell receptor (beta chain) was retrieved from a study of neurological immune-mediated disorders. Study-wide points: It was HTLV-1-associated myelopathy that showed the most TCR clonal expansion, while multiple sclerosis showed the least, falling below healthy controls. CDR3 amino acid sequences found in expanded clones were never shared across subjects, suggesting private repertoires in all groups.

The cDNA was generated through 5'RACE incorporating 10-nucleotide random UMIs. TCRdb reprocessed the 5' RACE reads with MiXCR, giving one entry per CDR3 protein. The sample lists tens of thousands of distinct CDR3 sequences; more than 9.5% were seen once. CDR3 length equals 18 residues. This sample's time point: longitudinal time-point 3. The unsorted libraries were prepared from 2 million PBMCs (stored at -80 C). In this sample, this clonotype turned up many times. Its antigen is not identified. This sequence originates from a male donor with HTLV-1-associated myelopathy (HAM/TSP). The chain combines TRBV21-1 with TRBJ1-5. TRBV21-1 is a recognized pseudogene. The sample comprised PBMCs. The CDR3 DNA is TGTGCCAGCAGCAAAGCGGAAGCGGGGGTCCGTAATAATCAGCCCCAGCATTTT. Translating it yields CASSKAEAGVRNNQPQHF.